The clone carrying this T cell receptor beta chain occurred many times. Germline-derived CDR1 and CDR2 are MDHEN and SYDVKM. The CDR3 runs 15 residues. Trimming removed 3 bases from V and 4 bases from J; junction bases left unmatched: 6. The data are from a study of blood T cell repertoires in COVID-19. The overall study: T cells, B-cell-depleted T cells, or PBMCs provided the cDNA or gDNA that served as material.

Profiling relied on immunoSEQ multiplex PCR, and the TCRdb table lists in-frame clones only, not all of them. Of about 95,000 clones in the sample, approximately 80% were seen once. The specimen was peripheral blood. The chain is built from TRBV28 and TRBJ2-7; 10 bases line up with TRBD1. The TCR was taken from a man aged 80 or over with COVID-19, enrolled during active disease. The CDR3 nucleotides read TGTGCCAGCAGTTTGATGGGACAGGGGTTGTACGAGCAGTACTTC. This translates into CASSLMGQGLYEQYF. The whole variable domain, remainder taken from reference TRBV28 and TRBJ2-7, is DVKVTQSSRYLVKRTGEKVFLECVQDMDHENMFWYRQDPGLGLRLIYFSYDVKMKEKGDIPEGYSVSREKKERFSLILESASTNQTSMYLCASSLMGQGLYEQYFGPGTRLTVT.